This T cell receptor beta chain emerged from a study of a mutant IDH1 vaccine in newly diagnosed glioma. Study-wide context: Treated patients had a mean age of approximately 40 years and a sex split that was approximately 62% male and about 40% female. It was radiotherapy, temozolomide, or both that patients received previously, with most receiving both. Study-wide points: There were vaccine-induced immune responses in more than 85% of the patients. Pseudoprogression appeared unlinked to shifts in leading peripheral T cell clonotypes.

Note on this clone: What it binds is not known.

Method: immunoSEQ multiplex PCR; TCRdb's copy keeps in-frame clones and lacks some. The sample has 45,000 to 60,000 clones; 70% to 80% are singletons. J gave up 8 bases and V 4 bases, and 5 bases lay outside the gene matches. The CDR3 length is 14 residues. Per germline, CDR1 SGHAT and CDR2 FQNNGV. Time point described: baseline, week 1 (first vaccination visit). Sample treatment: pre-vaccination baseline after standard-of-care therapy. The TCR comes from a middle-aged woman with glioma. Sequencing was performed on PBMCs, taken from a glioma patient treated with radiotherapy, temozolomide or both. The chain is built from TRBV11-2 and TRBJ1-4; 9 bases map to TRBD1. The CDR3 DNA reads as TGTGCCAGCAGCTCACGACAGGGGGGCGAAAAACTGTTTTTT. Protein: CASSSRQGGEKLFF.